Listed below are T cell receptor beta chains from one sample, sequenced in a study of T-cell reconstitution after alpha-beta-depleted transplantation in children. TCRdb passed the PCR reads through MiXCR, listing each CDR3 protein once. Of 300,000 to 350,000 distinct CDR3 sequences in the sample, under 20% were seen once. Here the sequenced sample was PBMCs, mostly from graft donor cells, taken 360 days after TCRalphabeta/CD19-depleted stem cell transplant. All receptors come from a male patient between 2 and 15 years old who had a stem cell transplant for acute lymphoblastic leukemia, so the T cells may come from the graft donor. CDR3s leave out the opening cysteine and the closing phenylalanine or tryptophan.

cdr3_aa j_call v_call
ASSGTSRTDTQY TRBJ2-3 TRBV5-1
ASIHGQADNEQF TRBJ2-1 TRBV12-3/TRBV12-4
ASSLVRGPYEQY TRBJ2-7 TRBV7-2
ASSQGESTDTQY TRBJ2-3 TRBV3-1
ASSSPARRNIYEQY TRBJ2-7 TRBV6-5
ASSYGNQETQY TRBJ2-5 TRBV6-6
ASSNWDALKIGQY TRBJ2-7 TRBV12-3/TRBV12-4
SVERSLAGEQY TRBJ2-7 TRBV29-1
SVVWDREQF TRBJ2-1 TRBV29-1
ASSLAGGGITGELF TRBJ2-2 TRBV25-1
ASSHSSGRAGGELF TRBJ2-2 TRBV4-3
ASSPFSPWEETQY TRBJ2-5 TRBV5-1
ASSTAGTSGRTAYNEQF TRBJ2-1 TRBV5-1
ASSTRTGWNNEQF TRBJ2-1 TRBV3-1
ASSKQGKDGYT TRBJ1-2 TRBV6-1
ASSLTGHSNSPLH TRBJ1-6 TRBV28
ASSPGQPTDTQY TRBJ2-3 TRBV5-6
SAREKDFSSYEQY TRBJ2-7 TRBV20-1
ASSRLGQGAISSGNTIY TRBJ1-3 TRBV11-2
ASSFHFFSDSSTGELF TRBJ2-2 TRBV12-3/TRBV12-4
ASSQEHAPPKNIQY TRBJ2-4 TRBV4-2
ASSLTSGPGEQF TRBJ2-1 TRBV5-1
ASSLYPGQETQY TRBJ2-5 TRBV27
ASSARDRVNEQY TRBJ2-7 TRBV9
ASSQESLSGGAYEQY TRBJ2-7 TRBV4-3
ASSQVTGSGANVLT TRBJ2-6 TRBV4-3
ASSSLSGRISYEQY TRBJ2-7 TRBV28
ASSVAKQTGGRPDTQY TRBJ2-3 TRBV9
ASSQGSATGMKNIQY TRBJ2-4 TRBV4-1
ASSSFRVRETQY TRBJ2-5 TRBV7-2
ASSQDPNDGGWVYEQF TRBJ2-1 TRBV4-2
ASSLEAYSVHEQY TRBJ2-7 TRBV12-3/TRBV12-4
SARDMDRVYEQY TRBJ2-7 TRBV20-1
ASSLATVGEQF TRBJ2-1 TRBV7-9
ASSLWTVRSSSYNEQF TRBJ2-1 TRBV11-2
ASSFPADLDSPLH TRBJ1-6 TRBV28
ASSQSQGAAETQY TRBJ2-5 TRBV4-3
ASSFPEYRRGVSEAF TRBJ1-1 TRBV6-5
ASSLVSGRGSYNEQF TRBJ2-1 TRBV27
ATPGGYPGTDTQY TRBJ2-3 TRBV2
ASSPAPGSYEQY TRBJ2-7 TRBV7-2
ASSVRQGVDNQPQH TRBJ1-5 TRBV12-3/TRBV12-4
ASRIRLAGVGTDTQY TRBJ2-3 TRBV6-1
ASSLVGRGPYEQY TRBJ2-7 TRBV28
ASSSSVQRNEQF TRBJ2-1 TRBV12-3/TRBV12-4